Below, one T cell receptor (beta chain) is given with its context. At one end, the junction sequence differs from germline, possibly due to a read error. Membership in each cohort depended on participant-reported clinical history. This entry belongs to a study of blood T cell repertoires in COVID-19. The wider study: T cells, B-cell-depleted T cells, or PBMCs supplied cDNA or gDNA.

Sequencing was performed with immunoSEQ multiplex PCR; in TCRdb, only in-frame clones are kept and a portion is missing. The sample lists under 300,000 clones, about 88% occurring once. The germline CDR1 and CDR2 sequences are MNHNS and SASEGT. The CDR3 runs to 16 residues. The clonotype originates from a woman aged 50 to 65 who had recovered from COVID-19. Sequencing was done on a sample of PBMCs or T cells enriched from blood (not recorded which). The rearrangement links TRBV6-1 to TRBJ1-5; weak D call: TRBD1 (6 bases). In nucleotides, the CDR3 is TGTGCCAGCAATGAACGATTTGACAGGTACAATCAGCCCCAGCATTTT. Its protein product is CASNERFDRYNQPQHF.